The T cell receptor beta chain under discussion was sequenced for a study of molecular identifiers for immune sequencing clone quantification. Findings and caveats of the study: For highly expanded clones, sizes could be underestimated when identical TCR molecules share a barcode.

Of note for this clonotype: Antigen: not known. Being one base from a much bigger clone, this may be a read error.

Previously published methods and listed TCR primers were used for the bulk TCR libraries. TCRdb processed the PCR reads anew with MiXCR; each CDR3 protein has one entry. In the table there are just under 650,000 distinct CDR3 sequences, 20% of which are singletons. Germline loops: CDR1 LGHNA, CDR2 YSLEER. This CDR3 is built from 16 residues. V gave up 3 bases and J gave up 0 bases; unmatched junction bases: 7. This chain links TRBV4-3 with TRBJ1-1, with TRBD1 identical over 7 bases. Source material: naive CD8+ T cells from blood, with Jurkat cell RNA spiked in. Indicated subset: FACS-sorted CD8+CD4-CCR7+CD45RA+ naive T cells. This clonotype originated in a human donor in good health. Some libraries in this study had Jurkat cell RNA spiked in. DNA of the CDR3: TGCGCCAGCAGCCACGGGGCAGGGGGGTTGAACACTGAAGCTTTCTTT. Translating gives CASSHGAGGLNTEAFF.